This T cell receptor (beta chain) was sequenced during a study of blood T cells in healthy people across ages. This CDR3 region has 12 residues. Germline V gene lookup returns CDR1 SQVTM and CDR2 ANQGSEA. Of note for this clonotype: The target antigen is unknown.

A second PCR, run for about 6 to 11 cycles, used a sample-barcoded 5' primer plus a J-beta primer mix. TCRdb reprocessed the 5' RACE reads with MiXCR, giving one entry per CDR3 protein. Among about 700,000 distinct CDR3 sequences listed, about 34% were seen once. Healthy Caucasian individuals from Russia aged about 6 to 95 were enrolled as donors. Regarding the study as a whole: Naive CD4+ cell counts and diversity both ran higher in long-lived than in aged donors.

This TCR came from a woman of 80 years or more in good health. The sample comprised blood. The chain uses TRBV29-1 and TRBJ2-7; D is unclear. The CDR3 nucleotides read TGCATCCTATCAGACGAATCCTACGAGCAGTACTTC. Translation: CILSDESYEQYF.